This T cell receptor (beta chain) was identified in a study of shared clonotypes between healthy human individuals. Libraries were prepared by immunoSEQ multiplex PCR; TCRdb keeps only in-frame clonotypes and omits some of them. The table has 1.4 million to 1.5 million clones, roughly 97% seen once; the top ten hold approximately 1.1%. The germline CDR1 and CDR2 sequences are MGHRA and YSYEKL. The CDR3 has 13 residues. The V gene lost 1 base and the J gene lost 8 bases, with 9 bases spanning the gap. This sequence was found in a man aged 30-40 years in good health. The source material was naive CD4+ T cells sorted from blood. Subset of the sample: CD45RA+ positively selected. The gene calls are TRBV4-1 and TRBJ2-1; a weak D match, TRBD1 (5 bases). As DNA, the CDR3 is TGCGCCAGCAGCCAAGTAGGGGTGTATGAGCAGTTCTTC. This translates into CASSQVGVYEQFF.